Included here is one T cell receptor beta chain sequence, with context. Its antigen remains unknown. This sample is drawn from a study of T-cell reconstitution after alpha-beta-depleted transplantation in children. Regarding the study as a whole: T-cell counts and diversity were attributed mostly to newly produced T cells one year after transplant. Expanded clones from the graft, numbering several hundred, reportedly supplied alpha-beta T cells about two months after transplant.

Unique molecular identifiers were incorporated during preparation of the TCRbeta library. TCRdb reprocessed the PCR reads with MiXCR, giving one entry per CDR3 protein. Here the sample spans about 580,000 distinct CDR3 sequences, over 20% being singletons. Germline CDR1 reads DFQATT; CDR2 reads SNEGSKA (reference sequence). The CDR3 loop spans 14 amino acids. V lost 0 bases and J lost 5, with 11 bases in between. The chain couples TRBV20-1 to TRBJ2-1; D gene uncertain. Here the sequenced sample was PBMCs, taken before TCRalphabeta/CD19-depleted stem cell transplant. The sequence was collected from a boy under two years old with Wiskott-Aldrich syndrome, due to receive a stem cell transplant. CDR3 amino acids: CSARDSIGHNEQFF. In DNA form, the CDR3 reads TGCAGTGCTAGAGACAGTATCGGACACAATGAGCAGTTCTTC.